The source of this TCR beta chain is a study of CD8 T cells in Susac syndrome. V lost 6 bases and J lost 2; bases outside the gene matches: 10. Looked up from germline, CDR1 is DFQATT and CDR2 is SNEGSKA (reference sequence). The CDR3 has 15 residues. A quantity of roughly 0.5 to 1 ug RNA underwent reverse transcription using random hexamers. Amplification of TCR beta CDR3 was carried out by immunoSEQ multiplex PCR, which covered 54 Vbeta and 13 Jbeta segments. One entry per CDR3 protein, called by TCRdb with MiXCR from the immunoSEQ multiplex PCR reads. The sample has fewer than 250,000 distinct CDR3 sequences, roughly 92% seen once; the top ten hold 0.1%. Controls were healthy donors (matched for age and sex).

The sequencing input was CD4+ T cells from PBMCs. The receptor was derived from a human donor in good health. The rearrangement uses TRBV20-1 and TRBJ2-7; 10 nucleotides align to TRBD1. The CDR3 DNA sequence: TGCAGTGCAAATACCGACAGGGGGCCTCCCTACGAGCAGTACTTC. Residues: CSANTDRGPPYEQYF.